Below are 8 T cell receptor beta chains sequenced from a single sample in a study of T cells in women clearing cervical HPV infection. Clones were read by immunoSEQ multiplex PCR, and TCRdb kept only the in-frame ones, dropping some. The sample features around 41,000 clones, with 7.6% in its top ten. Sequences were obtained from blood buffy coat. The receptors originated from a woman between 18 and 70 years old with a cervical HPV16 infection that either progressed to CIN3+ or cleared (not recorded which).

About this clone: Coverage ceases 3 residues before the CDR3 finishes, and the germline J gene fills in the end. V usage is TRBV5-1 and J usage is TRBJ1-3; 7 nucleotides match TRBD1. The germline V gene encodes CDR1 SGHRS and CDR2 YFSETQ. The CDR3 is 16 residues long. The trim removed 0 bases at V and 2 bases at J, leaving 5 bases unmatched. This chain's CDR3 is CASSLDRGVAGNTIYF. The CDR3 bases that were read are TGCGCCAGCAGCTTGGACAGGGGAGTGGCTGGAAACACC. Full variable domain (outside the CDR3, taken from reference TRBV5-1 and TRBJ1-3): KAGVTQTPRYLIKTRGQQVTLSCSPISGHRSVSWYQQTPGQGLQFLFEYFSETQRNKGNFPGRFSGRQFSNSRSEMNVSTLELGDSALYLCASSLDRGVAGNTIYFGEGSWLTVV.

Note on this clone: The CDR3 end lies 3 residues beyond the end of the read and is filled in from the germline J gene. This rearrangement joins TRBV5-1 to TRBJ1-2; no clear D gene. The V gene's germline CDR1 is SGHRS and CDR2 YFSETQ. The CDR3 sequence is 15 residues long. V was shortened by 0 bases and J by 2 bases, with 11 bases between the two germline ends. The CDR3 protein is CASSLVPEVNYGYTF. The covered CDR3 bases are TGCGCCAGCAGCTTGGTTCCAGAGGTGAACTATGGC. Filled out from reference TRBV5-1 and TRBJ1-2, the complete variable domain reads KAGVTQTPRYLIKTRGQQVTLSCSPISGHRSVSWYQQTPGQGLQFLFEYFSETQRNKGNFPGRFSGRQFSNSRSEMNVSTLELGDSALYLCASSLVPEVNYGYTFGSGTRLTVV.

As regards this clone: At one end the junction does not follow the germline gene, possibly because of a read error. From the germline J gene comes the end of the CDR3, since the read stops 3 residues before it. V and J are TRBV4-1 and TRBJ1-5; 7 bases are a match to TRBD1. The germline gives CDR1 MGHRA, CDR2 YSYEKL. This CDR3 region has 14 residues. The sequenced part of the CDR3 DNA is TGCGACAGCAGCCAAACAGACAGGGCTCAGCCC. Translation gives CDSSQTDRAQP. The full CDR3 is CDSSQTDRAQPQHF.

The CDR3 spells CSTRGGSYNEQFF. The CDR3 bases that were read are TGCAGTACGCGGGGGGGGTCCTACAATGAG. The chain uses TRBV20-1 and TRBJ2-1; TRBD2 matches 9 bases. The read finishes 3 residues shy of the CDR3 end, and the germline J gene is used to complete it. Per germline, CDR1 DFQATT and CDR2 SNEGSKA (reference sequence). Trimming cost V 8 bases and J 1 base; bases outside gene matches: 3. The CDR3 length is 13 residues.

Note on this clone: The sequence runs out 3 residues before the end of the CDR3; the remainder is reconstructed from the germline J gene. The chain links TRBV20-1 to TRBJ2-7; 15 positions agree with TRBD2. The germline V gene has CDR1 DFQATT and CDR2 SNEGSKA (reference sequence). V lost 1 base to trimming and J lost 5 bases; unmatched junction nucleotides: 3. The CDR3 runs 15 residues. CDR3 bases read: TGCAGTGCTAGAGGGACTAGCGGGAGGGTCCACGAG. Encoded protein: CSARGTSGRVHE. The CDR3 reads in full as CSARGTSGRVHEQYF.

Comments on this clone: The CDR3 is cut off 3 residues early in the read; its end comes from the germline J gene. J is TRBJ1-6 and V is TRBV28; D is perhaps TRBD1 (6 bases). The CDR3 is made up of 15 amino acids. Per germline, CDR1 MDHEN and CDR2 SYDVKM. The ends were cut back, 6 bases at V and 1 base at J, with 10 bases in the middle. This chain's CDR3 is CASRLQGSYNSPLHF. The DNA read from the CDR3 is TGTGCCAGCAGGCTACAGGGTTCCTATAATTCACCC.

On this clone: The missing CDR3 end, 3 residues past where the read stops, is filled in from the germline J gene. The chain carries TRBV4-1 and TRBJ1-4, with D perhaps matching TRBD1 (5 bases). With 1 base removed from V and 4 bases from J, the gap between germline ends came to 10 bases. Germline V lookup: CDR1 MGHRA, CDR2 YSYEKL. The CDR3 is 15 amino acids. CDR3 loop: CASSQVQGLNEKLFF. The covered CDR3 bases are TGCGCCAGCAGCCAAGTTCAGGGTCTTAATGAAAAA.

A remark on this clone: The sequenced fragment ends 3 residues before the CDR3 boundary, so the rest is inferred from the germline J gene. The chain couples TRBV20-1 to TRBJ2-7, with a possible D match to TRBD1 (6 bases). With 1 base removed from V and 2 bases from J, the gap between germline ends came to 6 bases. There are 12 residues in the CDR3. The germline V gene has CDR1 DFQATT and CDR2 SNEGSKA (reference sequence). CDR3 amino acids: CSARGTAYEQYF. The covered CDR3 bases are TGCAGTGCTAGAGGGACAGCCTACGAG.